The 14 T cell receptor beta chains reported below all come from one sample, sequenced in a study of cytomegalovirus exposure and HLA in healthy donors (dated by TCRdb to about 2017). The library was made by the immunoSEQ multiplex PCR assay. For the multiplex PCR, a mixture combining 60 forward primers for TCR Vbeta segments and 13 reverse primers for TCR Jbeta segments was used. This immuneACCESS table, as held by TCRdb, lists in-frame sequences with V and J called but not all clones. Of the missing ones, under half trace to an unresolved V gene in checked studies; the others have no known cause. The record for this sample contains tens of thousands of clones. Together, the top ten hold about 4% of the sample. Sequencing was carried out using PBMCs. These receptors were taken from a male donor in good health and CMV-seronegative.

The genes are TRBV27 and TRBJ1-2, with D possibly TRBD1 on 6 matching bases. V lost 6 bases and J 8 bases, leaving 22 bases between the germline ends. CDR3 length equals 15 residues. CDR1 and CDR2 (germline): MNHEY, SMNVEV (reference sequence). CDR3 protein: CASSLGQHDRTGYTF. Written as DNA, the CDR3 is TGTGCCAGCAGCCTAGGCCAACACGACAGGACAGGCTACACCTTC.

For this clone: An end of the junction does not agree with germline; a read error may underlie this. The J gene is TRBJ2-1, the V gene TRBV30; 9 bases are a match to TRBD1. CDR3 length: 19 amino acids. Per the germline V gene, CDR1 is GTSNPN and CDR2 is SVGIG (reference sequence). This chain's CDR3 is CAWRPPGQGAPSSDNEQFF. The CDR3, as DNA: TGTGCCTGGAGGCCGCCGGGACAGGGCGCTCCTAGCTCCGACAATGAGCAGTTCTTC.

To note about this clone: An end of the junction does not agree with germline; a read error may underlie this. J is TRBJ2-3 and V is TRBV7-2; 7 nucleotides align to TRBD1. CDR3 length equals 13 residues. Looked up from germline, CDR1 is SGHTA and CDR2 is FQGNSA. The CDR3 region is CASSFLQGDKQYF. In DNA, the CDR3 is TGTGCCAGCAGCTTTCTTCAGGGGGATAAGCAGTATTTT. The full variable domain, in which reference TRBV7-2 and TRBJ2-3 provide the parts outside the CDR3, is GAGVSQSPSNKVTEKGKDVELRCDPISGHTALYWYRQSLGQGLEFLIYFQGNSAPDKSGLPSDRFSAERTGGSVSTLTIQRTQQEDSAVYLCASSFLQGDKQYFGPGTRLTVL.

V usage is TRBV29-1 and J usage is TRBJ1-6; maybe TRBD1 (5 bases). V shed 7 bases and J shed 7 bases, with 14 bases lying between them. Germline V gene data show CDR1 as SQVTM and CDR2 as ANQGSEA. The CDR3 spans 13 residues. The CDR3 sequence is CSARSGLNSPLHF. In DNA form, the CDR3 reads TGCAGCGCCAGGTCGGGACTAAATTCACCCCTCCACTTT.

The chain has TRBV9 and TRBJ1-6, with D uncertain. Deletions cut 4 bases from V and 0 bases from J, with 17 bases between. The CDR3 totals 18 residues. Germline lookup yields CDR1 SGDLS and CDR2 YYNGEE. As DNA, the CDR3 is TGTGCCAGCAGCCCGTCGATTACCCCCGGCTCCTATAATTCACCCCTCCACTTT. It encodes CASSPSITPGSYNSPLHF.

The J gene is TRBJ2-3, the V gene TRBV4-2, with 9 bases identical to TRBD2. The J segment lost 3 bases and the V segment lost 0 bases, leaving 7 bases of the junction unmatched. This CDR3 is 17 amino acids long. Germline V gene data show CDR1 as LGHNA and CDR2 as YNFKEQ. Here the CDR3 DNA reads TGTGCCAGCAGCCAAGATATCAGGCTAGCGGGGACAGATACGCAGTATTTT. It codes for CASSQDIRLAGTDTQYF.

The chain is built from TRBV5-4 and TRBJ2-1, with D possibly matching TRBD2 (6 bases). Trimming left V 10 bases short and J 5 bases short, with 19 bases between. The germline CDR1 and CDR2 sequences are SGHNT and YYREEE (reference sequence). The CDR3 sequence is 14 residues long. CDR3 residues: CAWGEAGRNNEQFF. DNA of the CDR3: TGTGCCTGGGGGGAAGCGGGCCGAAACAATGAGCAGTTCTTC.

The chain links TRBV28 to TRBJ2-6, with 9 bases identical to TRBD1. This CDR3 comprises 15 residues. Germline trimming cut 9 bases from V and 1 base from J; bases unmatched to any gene: 4. Germline CDR1 is MDHEN and CDR2 is SYDVKM. The chain's CDR3 is CASDRGSSGANVLTF. The DNA of the CDR3 is TGTGCCAGTGACAGGGGGTCTTCTGGGGCCAACGTCCTGACTTTC.

The gene calls are TRBV11-2 and TRBJ1-3; perhaps TRBD1 as D (6 bases). The germline V gene has CDR1 SGHAT and CDR2 FQNNGV. V gave up 5 bases and J gave up 0 bases, with 14 bases separating them. The CDR3 length is 16 residues. The CDR3 loop is CASSITGLRSGNTIYF. CDR3 bases: TGTGCCAGCAGCATCACAGGGTTGCGCTCTGGAAACACCATATATTTT.

The gene calls are TRBV7-9 and TRBJ1-1, with 7 bases lining up with TRBD1. The V segment lost 2 bases and the J segment 3 bases; nucleotides outside the gene matches: 6. The CDR3 consists of 15 residues. CDR1 is SEHNR, CDR2 FQNEAQ, per germline (reference sequence). CDR3 coding DNA: TGTGCCAGCAGCTTATTCGAGGGGGCTGACACTGAAGCTTTCTTT. Protein sequence: CASSLFEGADTEAFF.

V usage is TRBV28 and J usage is TRBJ2-7; tentatively, D is TRBD2 (6 bases). Trimming shortened V by 2 bases and J by 2 bases, and 16 bases separated the two germline ends. Germline values: CDR1 MDHEN, CDR2 SYDVKM. The CDR3 is made up of 16 amino acids. CDR3: CASSLGGSPATYEQYF. CDR3 nucleotide sequence: TGTGCCAGCAGTTTAGGGGGGAGTCCAGCAACCTACGAGCAGTACTTC.

V usage is TRBV28 and J usage is TRBJ2-4; D unclear. The germline V gene encodes CDR1 MDHEN and CDR2 SYDVKM. Trimming cost V 2 bases and J 11 bases, with 13 bases left between them. The CDR3 totals 13 residues. The CDR3 DNA follows: TGTGCCAGCAGTTTACCCATTAGTGCGGTTCAGTACTTC. It codes for CASSLPISAVQYF. The variable domain in full, completed from reference TRBV28 and TRBJ2-4, reads DVKVTQSSRYLVKRTGEKVFLECVQDMDHENMFWYRQDPGLGLRLIYFSYDVKMKEKGDIPEGYSVSREKKERFSLILESASTNQTSMYLCASSLPISAVQYFGAGTRLSVL.

The J gene is TRBJ2-3, the V gene TRBV7-3; no clear D. From germline, CDR1 is SGHTA and CDR2 FQGTGA. Trimming removed 2 bases from V and 2 bases from J, with 5 bases in between. The CDR3 loop spans 13 amino acids. The CDR3 protein is CASSLFLTDTQYF. The CDR3 DNA sequence: TGTGCCAGCAGCTTATTTCTCACAGATACGCAGTATTTT.

The chain employs TRBV7-2 and TRBJ1-4; D gene ambiguous. Germline CDR1 and CDR2: SGHTA and FQGNSA. There are 15 residues in the CDR3. Trimming cost V 4 bases and J 8 bases, with 17 bases left between them. DNA of the CDR3: TGTGCCAGCAGCTCCCGAGGCCCTAGCGGGGAAAAACTGTTTTTT. Translation: CASSSRGPSGEKLFF.